The clone carrying this T cell receptor (beta chain) came up a few times. Its antigen is still unknown. This sample was taken from a study of identical twins. Points from the study as a whole: Cross-sectional statistics underpinned the conclusions; the same donors were not followed. Invariant populations such as MAIT and iNKT cells could partly muddle zero-insertion analyses. Fewer insertions characterized abundant cord blood beta clonotypes, whereas memory repertoires showed none.

TCRdb re-called the 5' RACE reads through MiXCR, storing one row per CDR3 protein. The sample yields 450,000 to 650,000 distinct CDR3 sequences, approximately 10% seen once. Healthy Caucasians were all of the donors. This CDR3 is 14 amino acids long. Germline-derived CDR1 and CDR2 are DFQATT and SNEGSKA (reference sequence). Trimming took 5 bases from V and 5 from J; bases not matched to a gene: 10. Another study also made use of these data, one on yellow fever vaccine responses in identical twins.

This clonotype was sampled from a woman in her late teens or twenties in good health. The J gene is TRBJ2-5, the V gene TRBV20-1, with 8 bases matching TRBD2. Sequencing input: PBMCs. In DNA form, the CDR3 reads TGCAGTGCTGTGACTAGCGCGACCTTGGAGACCCAGTACTTC. Translation: CSAVTSATLETQYF.